This T cell receptor beta chain was observed in a study of CD8+ T cells in alopecia areata. Across the whole study: Tofacitinib dosing lasted 6 to 18 months, which was then followed by 6 months off drug.

Losses at the gene ends were 4 bases for V and 4 bases for J; bases not matched to a gene: 13. The CDR3 sequence is 16 residues long. Germline CDR1 MGHDK, CDR2 SYGVNS. Study-wide results and caveats: In scalp samples, resident alphabeta T cells of normal skin are also sequenced. More clonal than normal scalp was lesional scalp, particularly alopecia totalis/universalis.

Details on this clone: What it binds is unknown.

The authors extracted RNA and reverse transcribed it into cDNA as the sequencing template. Repertoires were generated with immunoSEQ multiplex PCR, while TCRdb's copy carries only in-frame clones and drops some. The sample lists hundreds of thousands of clones; 50% to 70% were seen once. The sequences come from CD4+ T cells sorted from blood, collected at week 0. This receptor was taken from a human donor with alopecia areata. The chain joins TRBV25-1 to TRBJ2-7; 7 nucleotides match TRBD1. This chain's CDR3 is CASSGKWWQGEYEQYF. The CDR3 DNA sequence: TGTGCCAGCAGTGGGAAATGGTGGCAGGGGGAGTACGAGCAGTACTTC.